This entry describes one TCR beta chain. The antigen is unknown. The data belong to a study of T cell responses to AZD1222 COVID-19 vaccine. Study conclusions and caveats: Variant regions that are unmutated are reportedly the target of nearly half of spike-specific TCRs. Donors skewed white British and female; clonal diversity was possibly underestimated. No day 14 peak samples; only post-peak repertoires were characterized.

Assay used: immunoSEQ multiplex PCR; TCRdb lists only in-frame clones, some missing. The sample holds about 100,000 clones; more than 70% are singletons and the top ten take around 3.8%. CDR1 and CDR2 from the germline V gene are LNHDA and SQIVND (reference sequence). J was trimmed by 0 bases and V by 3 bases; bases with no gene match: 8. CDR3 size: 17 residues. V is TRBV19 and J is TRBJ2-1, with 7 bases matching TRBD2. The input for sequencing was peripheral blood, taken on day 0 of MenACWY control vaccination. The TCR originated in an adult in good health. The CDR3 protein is CASSMSLAVSSYNEQFF. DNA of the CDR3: TGTGCCAGTAGTATGAGCCTAGCGGTTAGCTCCTACAATGAGCAGTTCTTC.